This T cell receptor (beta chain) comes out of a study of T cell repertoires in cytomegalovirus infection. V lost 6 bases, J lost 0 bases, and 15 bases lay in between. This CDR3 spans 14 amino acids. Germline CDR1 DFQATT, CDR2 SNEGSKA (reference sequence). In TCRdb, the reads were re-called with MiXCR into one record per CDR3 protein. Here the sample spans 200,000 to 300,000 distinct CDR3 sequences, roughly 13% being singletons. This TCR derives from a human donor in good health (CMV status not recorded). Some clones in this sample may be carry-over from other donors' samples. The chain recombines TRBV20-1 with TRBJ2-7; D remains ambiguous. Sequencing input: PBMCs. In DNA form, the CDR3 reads TGCAGTGCCTCCCCCAGTGCGGTCTCCTACGAGCAGTACTTC. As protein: CSASPSAVSYEQYF.